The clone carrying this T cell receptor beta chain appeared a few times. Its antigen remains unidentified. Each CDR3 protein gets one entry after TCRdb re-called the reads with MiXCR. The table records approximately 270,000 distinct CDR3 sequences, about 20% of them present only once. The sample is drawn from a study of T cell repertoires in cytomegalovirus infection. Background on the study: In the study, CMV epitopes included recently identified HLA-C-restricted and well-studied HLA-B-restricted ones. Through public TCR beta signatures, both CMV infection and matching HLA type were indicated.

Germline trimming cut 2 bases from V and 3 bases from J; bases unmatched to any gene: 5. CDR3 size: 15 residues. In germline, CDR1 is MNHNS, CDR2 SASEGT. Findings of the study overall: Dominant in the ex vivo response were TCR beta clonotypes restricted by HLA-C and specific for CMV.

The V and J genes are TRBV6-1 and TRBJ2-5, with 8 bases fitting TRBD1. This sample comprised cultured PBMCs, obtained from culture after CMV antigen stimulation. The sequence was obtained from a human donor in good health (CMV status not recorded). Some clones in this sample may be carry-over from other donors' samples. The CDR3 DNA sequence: TGTGCCAGCAGTGAACGGCCAGGGGGCGAAGAGACCCAGTACTTC. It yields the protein CASSERPGGEETQYF.